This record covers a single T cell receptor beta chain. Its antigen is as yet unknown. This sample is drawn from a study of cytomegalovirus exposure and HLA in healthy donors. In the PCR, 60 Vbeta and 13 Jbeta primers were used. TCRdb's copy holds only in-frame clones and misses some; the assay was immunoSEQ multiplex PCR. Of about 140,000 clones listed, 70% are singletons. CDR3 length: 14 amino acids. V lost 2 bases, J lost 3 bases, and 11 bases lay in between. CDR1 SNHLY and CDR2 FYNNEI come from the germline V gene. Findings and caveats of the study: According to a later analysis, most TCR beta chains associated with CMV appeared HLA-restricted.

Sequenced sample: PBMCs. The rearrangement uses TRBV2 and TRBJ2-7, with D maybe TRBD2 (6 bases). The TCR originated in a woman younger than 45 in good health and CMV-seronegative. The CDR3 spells CASSEHGRVYEQYF. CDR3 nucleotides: TGTGCCAGCAGTGAACACGGGAGAGTCTACGAGCAGTACTTC. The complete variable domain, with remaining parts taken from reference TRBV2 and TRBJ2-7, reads EPEVTQTPSHQVTQMGQEVILRCVPISNHLYFYWYRQILGQKVEFLVSFYNNEISEKSEIFDDQFSVERPDGSNFTLKIRSTKLEDSAMYFCASSEHGRVYEQYFGPGTRLTVT.